This TCR beta chain comes out of a study of cytomegalovirus exposure and HLA in healthy donors. Findings and caveats of the study: Later genetic work tied a missense DCLRE1C variant to beta-chain V and J trimming. It emerged from a later analysis that several of the most significant clusters appeared to be linked to common viral pathogens. TCR beta V segments were, for the most part, productive about 87% or about 30% of the time in an earlier analysis.

The CDR3 consists of 18 residues. The V and J ends lost 5 bases and 4 bases respectively, with 26 bases between them. Germline CDR1 SEHNR, CDR2 FQNEAQ (reference sequence). A word on this clone: No antigen is known for it.

The PCR had 60 Vbeta and 13 Jbeta primers. Profiling relied on immunoSEQ multiplex PCR, and the TCRdb table lists in-frame clones only, not all of them. The sample holds 150,000 to 200,000 clones; nearly 80% are singletons and the top ten take approximately 2.6%. The gene calls are TRBV7-9 and TRBJ1-2; D uncertain. Sequenced: PBMCs. The receptor was isolated from a female donor in good health and CMV-seronegative. CDR3 region: CASSPSVSMEAAGYGYTF. The DNA of the CDR3 is TGTGCCAGCAGCCCCAGCGTCTCCATGGAGGCGGCGGGCTATGGCTACACCTTC.